Listed below are T cell receptor beta chains from one sample, sequenced in a study of cytomegalovirus exposure and HLA in healthy donors. Here immunoSEQ multiplex PCR was the method, and the copy in TCRdb shows in-frame clones only, minus some. The sample lists 150,000 to 200,000 clones, about 86% occurring once. Sequences were obtained from PBMCs. These receptor sequences come from a woman aged 30 to 39 in good health and CMV-seronegative. The CDR3 runs from the conserved cysteine through the conserved F or W. Each record gives: D gene, V gene, J gene, clone size, CDR3 protein, CDR3 DNA. D genes are given only for firm matches. Clone size is shown for a subset of rows, as once, few, many or a class of expanded clone.

d_gene: TRBD1; v_gene: TRBV6-5; j_gene: TRBJ1-2; abundance: -; CDR3aa: CASSLTSGGGYTF; CDR3nt: TGTGCCAGCAGTCTGACGTCAGGGGGAGGCTACACCTTC
d_gene: TRBD1; v_gene: TRBV19; j_gene: TRBJ2-3; abundance: -; CDR3aa: CASSSGQAGSADTQYF; CDR3nt: TGTGCCAGTAGTAGTGGACAGGCTGGGTCGGCTGATACGCAGTATTTT
d_gene: -; v_gene: TRBV5-1; j_gene: TRBJ2-7; abundance: -; CDR3aa: CASSLAGRDIHEQYF; CDR3nt: TGCGCCAGCAGCTTGGCCGGTCGGGACATCCACGAGCAGTACTTC
d_gene: TRBD2; v_gene: TRBV28; j_gene: TRBJ2-1; abundance: -; CDR3aa: CASQGASGIGWAGEQFF; CDR3nt: TGTGCCAGCCAAGGGGCTAGCGGGATCGGCTGGGCAGGTGAGCAGTTCTTC
d_gene: -; v_gene: TRBV6-1; j_gene: TRBJ2-7; abundance: -; CDR3aa: CASNRDILYEQYF; CDR3nt: TGTGCCAGCAACCGTGACATCCTCTACGAGCAGTACTTC
d_gene: -; v_gene: TRBV19; j_gene: TRBJ1-1; abundance: -; CDR3aa: CASTQGAPNTEAFF; CDR3nt: TGTGCCAGTACCCAAGGGGCTCCGAACACTGAAGCTTTCTTT
d_gene: TRBD2; v_gene: TRBV5-4; j_gene: TRBJ2-3; abundance: few; CDR3aa: CASSWLTGTSSDTQYF; CDR3nt: TGTGCCAGCAGCTGGCTTACCGGGACTAGTTCGGATACGCAGTATTTT
d_gene: TRBD1; v_gene: TRBV7-8; j_gene: TRBJ1-6; abundance: -; CDR3aa: CASSLVFIRGTGGYSPLHF; CDR3nt: TGTGCCAGCAGCTTAGTTTTTATACGCGGGACAGGGGGTTACTCACCCCTCCACTTT
d_gene: -; v_gene: TRBV6-5; j_gene: TRBJ1-1; abundance: -; CDR3aa: CASSPGQMNTEAFF; CDR3nt: TGTGCCAGCAGTCCAGGACAGATGAACACTGAAGCTTTCTTT
d_gene: -; v_gene: TRBV7-2; j_gene: TRBJ1-6; abundance: -; CDR3aa: CASSLGRDGSPLHF; CDR3nt: TGTGCCAGCAGCTTAGGCAGGGATGGTTCACCCCTCCACTTT
d_gene: -; v_gene: TRBV18; j_gene: TRBJ1-5; abundance: -; CDR3aa: CASSPRTDMTNQPQHF; CDR3nt: TGTGCCAGCTCACCGCGGACAGATATGACCAATCAGCCCCAGCATTTT
d_gene: TRBD1; v_gene: TRBV4-1; j_gene: TRBJ1-5; abundance: few; CDR3aa: CASSFVGQGRISGQPQHF; CDR3nt: TGCGCCAGCAGCTTCGTCGGACAGGGTCGGATCTCGGGTCAGCCCCAGCATTTT
d_gene: -; v_gene: TRBV5-6; j_gene: TRBJ2-2; abundance: few; CDR3aa: CASSLGGGTGELFF; CDR3nt: TGTGCCAGCAGCTTGGGAGGAGGAACCGGGGAGCTGTTTTTT
d_gene: TRBD2; v_gene: TRBV25-1; j_gene: TRBJ2-1; abundance: -; CDR3aa: CASSDSGVNEQFF; CDR3nt: TGTGCCAGCAGTGATAGCGGGGTGAATGAGCAGTTCTTC
d_gene: -; v_gene: TRBV5-1; j_gene: TRBJ1-1; abundance: -; CDR3aa: CASSPGGLEAFF; CDR3nt: TGCGCCAGCAGCCCTGGGGGCCTAGAAGCTTTCTTT
d_gene: TRBD2; v_gene: TRBV19; j_gene: TRBJ2-5; abundance: -; CDR3aa: CASSIVAGGPETQYF; CDR3nt: TGTGCCAGTAGTATAGTAGCGGGGGGGCCAGAGACCCAGTACTTC
d_gene: -; v_gene: TRBV7-9; j_gene: TRBJ2-4; abundance: -; CDR3aa: CASSSGRPLDSQYF; CDR3nt: TGTGCCAGCAGCTCGGGTCGGCCTTTGGACAGTCAGTACTTC
d_gene: -; v_gene: TRBV6-1; j_gene: TRBJ2-3; abundance: -; CDR3aa: CASGRGTDTQYF; CDR3nt: TGTGCCAGCGGCCGTGGCACAGATACGCAGTATTTT
d_gene: TRBD1; v_gene: TRBV5-6; j_gene: TRBJ2-1; abundance: -; CDR3aa: CASSLFQGAGEQFF; CDR3nt: TGTGCCAGCAGCTTGTTTCAGGGGGCCGGTGAGCAGTTCTTC
d_gene: -; v_gene: TRBV19; j_gene: TRBJ1-1; abundance: -; CDR3aa: CATRSGGTEAFF; CDR3nt: TGTGCCACCAGATCGGGGGGGACTGAAGCTTTCTTT
d_gene: -; v_gene: TRBV4-3; j_gene: TRBJ2-4; abundance: -; CDR3aa: CASSQDRTRGGNIQYF; CDR3nt: TGCGCCAGCAGCCAAGATCGGACCAGGGGTGGGAACATTCAGTACTTC
d_gene: TRBD1; v_gene: TRBV2; j_gene: TRBJ1-5; abundance: -; CDR3aa: CASCANRGRGQPQHF; CDR3nt: TGTGCCAGCTGTGCGAACAGGGGAAGGGGTCAGCCCCAGCATTTT
d_gene: -; v_gene: TRBV30; j_gene: TRBJ1-3; abundance: -; CDR3aa: CAWSGSSGNTIYF; CDR3nt: TGTGCCTGGAGCGGGAGCTCTGGAAACACCATATATTTT
d_gene: -; v_gene: TRBV4-3; j_gene: TRBJ1-6; abundance: -; CDR3aa: CASSQARQEAASPLHF; CDR3nt: TGCGCCAGCAGCCAGGCCCGGCAGGAAGCCGCTTCACCCCTCCACTTT
d_gene: TRBD1; v_gene: TRBV29-1; j_gene: TRBJ1-3; abundance: -; CDR3aa: CSVATQAGTGDSGNTIYF; CDR3nt: TGCAGCGTTGCAACTCAGGCAGGGACAGGAGACTCTGGAAACACCATATATTTT
d_gene: -; v_gene: TRBV15; j_gene: TRBJ1-5; abundance: -; CDR3aa: CATMLDPGVSQPQHF; CDR3nt: TGTGCCACCATGTTGGACCCAGGGGTGAGTCAGCCCCAGCATTTT
d_gene: -; v_gene: TRBV7-8; j_gene: TRBJ2-3; abundance: once; CDR3aa: CASSLVGQGPQYF; CDR3nt: TGTGCCAGCAGCTTAGTTGGGCAGGGGCCGCAGTATTTT
d_gene: TRBD1; v_gene: TRBV18; j_gene: TRBJ2-1; abundance: -; CDR3aa: CASSKTGGGNEQFF; CDR3nt: TGTGCCAGCTCAAAAACAGGGGGCGGGAATGAGCAGTTCTTC
d_gene: -; v_gene: TRBV4-2; j_gene: TRBJ2-4; abundance: -; CDR3aa: CASSPATLPGAKNIQYF; CDR3nt: TGTGCCAGCAGCCCAGCGACCCTTCCCGGGGCCAAAAACATTCAGTACTTC
d_gene: -; v_gene: TRBV9; j_gene: TRBJ2-5; abundance: -; CDR3aa: CASSAGLQSETQYF; CDR3nt: TGTGCCAGCAGCGCAGGGCTGCAGTCGGAGACCCAGTACTTC
d_gene: TRBD1; v_gene: TRBV10-3; j_gene: TRBJ2-2; abundance: -; CDR3aa: CAISGTGNTGELFF; CDR3nt: TGTGCCATCTCCGGGACAGGGAACACCGGGGAGCTGTTTTTT
d_gene: TRBD1; v_gene: TRBV9; j_gene: TRBJ2-2; abundance: -; CDR3aa: CASSGLGQGVNGELFF; CDR3nt: TGTGCCAGCAGCGGATTAGGACAGGGAGTGAACGGGGAGCTGTTTTTT
d_gene: TRBD2; v_gene: TRBV7-3; j_gene: TRBJ2-3; abundance: few; CDR3aa: CASSELAGADTDTQYF; CDR3nt: TGTGCCAGCAGCGAGCTAGCGGGAGCGGACACAGATACGCAGTATTTT
d_gene: -; v_gene: TRBV9; j_gene: TRBJ2-2; abundance: -; CDR3aa: CASSVGSAGNTGELFF; CDR3nt: TGTGCCAGCAGCGTAGGGTCAGCGGGGAACACCGGGGAGCTGTTTTTT
d_gene: TRBD2; v_gene: TRBV12-5; j_gene: TRBJ2-1; abundance: once; CDR3aa: CASGLVSTSGRARINEQFF; CDR3nt: TGTGCTAGTGGTTTGGTATCGACTAGCGGGAGGGCCCGAATCAATGAGCAGTTCTTC
d_gene: -; v_gene: TRBV5-1; j_gene: TRBJ1-2; abundance: -; CDR3aa: CASSSGVLGGYTF; CDR3nt: TGCGCCAGCAGCTCGGGGGTATTGGGTGGCTACACCTTC
d_gene: -; v_gene: TRBV27; j_gene: TRBJ1-1; abundance: -; CDR3aa: CASSLSTALGITEAFF; CDR3nt: TGTGCCAGCAGTTTATCAACCGCCCTAGGCATCACTGAAGCTTTCTTT
d_gene: -; v_gene: TRBV9; j_gene: TRBJ1-5; abundance: -; CDR3aa: CASSVGKGPGQPQHF; CDR3nt: TGTGCCAGCAGCGTAGGTAAGGGGCCCGGGCAGCCCCAGCATTTT
d_gene: -; v_gene: TRBV2; j_gene: TRBJ1-3; abundance: once; CDR3aa: CASSAPGQISGNTIYF; CDR3nt: TGTGCCAGCAGTGCCCCTGGACAGATCTCCGGAAACACCATATATTTT
d_gene: -; v_gene: TRBV7-3; j_gene: TRBJ2-7; abundance: -; CDR3aa: CASSLMVGPYEQYF; CDR3nt: TGTGCCAGCAGCTTAATGGTCGGTCCCTACGAGCAGTACTTC
d_gene: TRBD1; v_gene: TRBV19; j_gene: TRBJ1-1; abundance: -; CDR3aa: CASKRDRNTEAFF; CDR3nt: TGTGCCAGTAAGAGGGACAGGAACACTGAAGCTTTCTTT
d_gene: -; v_gene: TRBV6-6; j_gene: TRBJ1-3; abundance: -; CDR3aa: CASSYSQGSSGNTIYF; CDR3nt: TGTGCCAGCAGTTACTCGCAGGGAAGCTCTGGAAACACCATATATTTT
d_gene: -; v_gene: TRBV7-2; j_gene: TRBJ2-1; abundance: -; CDR3aa: CASSLPYSYNEQFF; CDR3nt: TGTGCCAGCAGCTTACCCTACTCCTACAATGAGCAGTTCTTC
d_gene: TRBD2; v_gene: TRBV7-9; j_gene: TRBJ2-2; abundance: -; CDR3aa: CASRAGGTGELFF; CDR3nt: TGTGCCAGCAGGGCGGGAGGCACCGGGGAGCTGTTTTTT
d_gene: -; v_gene: TRBV29-1; j_gene: TRBJ2-6; abundance: -; CDR3aa: CSATMGALTGANVLTF; CDR3nt: TGCAGCGCTACGATGGGCGCTTTGACTGGGGCCAACGTCCTGACTTTC
d_gene: TRBD1; v_gene: TRBV7-8; j_gene: TRBJ2-4; abundance: -; CDR3aa: CASSSQGPGVSIQYF; CDR3nt: TGTGCCAGCAGCTCACAGGGGCCCGGGGTGAGCATTCAGTACTTC
d_gene: -; v_gene: TRBV7-8; j_gene: TRBJ2-1; abundance: few; CDR3aa: CASSPRLDRAQYYNEQFF; CDR3nt: TGTGCCAGCAGCCCAAGACTAGACAGGGCGCAATACTACAATGAGCAGTTCTTC
d_gene: TRBD2; v_gene: TRBV5-1; j_gene: TRBJ2-3; abundance: once; CDR3aa: CASSHTSGVSTDTQYF; CDR3nt: TGCGCCAGCAGTCACACTAGCGGGGTTAGCACAGATACGCAGTATTTT
d_gene: TRBD1; v_gene: TRBV11-2; j_gene: TRBJ1-6; abundance: -; CDR3aa: CASSLLRTGTSPLHF; CDR3nt: TGTGCCAGCAGCTTGCTTCGGACAGGGACTTCACCCCTCCACTTT
d_gene: -; v_gene: TRBV11-2; j_gene: TRBJ2-7; abundance: -; CDR3aa: CASSLDPLSRGLYEQYF; CDR3nt: TGTGCCAGCAGCTTAGACCCTCTCAGCAGGGGCCTCTACGAGCAGTACTTC
d_gene: -; v_gene: TRBV28; j_gene: TRBJ1-1; abundance: -; CDR3aa: CASSLTGYTEAFF; CDR3nt: TGTGCCAGCAGTTTAACAGGTTACACTGAAGCTTTCTTT
d_gene: -; v_gene: TRBV5-6; j_gene: TRBJ2-7; abundance: -; CDR3aa: CASSLTGSSYEQYF; CDR3nt: TGTGCCAGCAGCTTGACAGGGAGCTCCTACGAGCAGTACTTC
d_gene: -; v_gene: TRBV21-1; j_gene: TRBJ1-1; abundance: -; CDR3aa: CASSKGPRLDRGITEAFF; CDR3nt: TGTGCCAGCAGCAAAGGACCCCGACTGGACAGGGGGATCACTGAAGCTTTCTTT
d_gene: -; v_gene: TRBV28; j_gene: TRBJ2-7; abundance: -; CDR3aa: CASSFGGATSYEQYF; CDR3nt: TGTGCCAGCAGTTTTGGGGGGGCTACATCCTACGAGCAGTACTTC
d_gene: -; v_gene: TRBV5-1; j_gene: TRBJ1-6; abundance: -; CDR3aa: CASSLLGADNSPLHF; CDR3nt: TGCGCCAGCAGCTTATTAGGGGCCGATAATTCACCCCTCCACTTT
d_gene: -; v_gene: TRBV19; j_gene: TRBJ1-1; abundance: -; CDR3aa: CASSILQGSTEAFF; CDR3nt: TGTGCCAGTAGTATACTACAGGGAAGCACTGAAGCTTTCTTT
d_gene: -; v_gene: TRBV5-1; j_gene: TRBJ1-2; abundance: -; CDR3aa: CASKEETGGGGGYTF; CDR3nt: TGCGCCAGCAAGGAGGAGACAGGCGGAGGAGGAGGCTACACCTTC
d_gene: -; v_gene: TRBV6-5; j_gene: TRBJ1-6; abundance: -; CDR3aa: CASSPGQYHSPLHF; CDR3nt: TGTGCCAGCAGTCCTGGACAGTACCATTCACCCCTCCACTTT
d_gene: TRBD1; v_gene: TRBV6-1; j_gene: TRBJ2-5; abundance: -; CDR3aa: CASSAGQGPETQYF; CDR3nt: TGTGCCAGCAGTGCGGGACAGGGTCCGGAGACCCAGTACTTC
d_gene: -; v_gene: TRBV10-3; j_gene: TRBJ1-5; abundance: -; CDR3aa: CAASFDTRNQPQHF; CDR3nt: TGTGCCGCCAGCTTCGACACCCGCAATCAGCCCCAGCATTTT